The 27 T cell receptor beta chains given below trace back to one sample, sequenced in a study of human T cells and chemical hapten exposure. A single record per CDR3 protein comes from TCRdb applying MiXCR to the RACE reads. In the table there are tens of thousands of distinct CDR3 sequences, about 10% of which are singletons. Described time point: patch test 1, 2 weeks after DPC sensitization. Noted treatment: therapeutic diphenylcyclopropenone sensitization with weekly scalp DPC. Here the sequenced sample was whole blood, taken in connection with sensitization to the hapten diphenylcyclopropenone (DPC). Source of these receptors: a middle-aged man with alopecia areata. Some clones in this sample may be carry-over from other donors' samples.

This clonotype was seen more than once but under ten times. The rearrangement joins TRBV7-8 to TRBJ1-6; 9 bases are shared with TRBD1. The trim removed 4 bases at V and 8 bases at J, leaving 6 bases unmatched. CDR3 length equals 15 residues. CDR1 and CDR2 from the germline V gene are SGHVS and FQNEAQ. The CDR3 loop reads CASSSQQGAYSPLHF. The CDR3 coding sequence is TGTGCCAGCAGCTCCCAACAGGGGGCTTATTCACCCCTCCACTTT.

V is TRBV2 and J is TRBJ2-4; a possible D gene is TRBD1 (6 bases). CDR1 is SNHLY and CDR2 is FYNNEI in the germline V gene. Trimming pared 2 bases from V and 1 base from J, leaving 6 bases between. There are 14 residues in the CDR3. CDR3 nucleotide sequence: TGTGCCAGCAGTGAAAGGGGGGCCAAAAACATTCAGTACTTC. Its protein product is CASSERGAKNIQYF. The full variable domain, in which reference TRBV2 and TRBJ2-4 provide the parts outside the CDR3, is EPEVTQTPSHQVTQMGQEVILRCVPISNHLYFYWYRQILGQKVEFLVSFYNNEISEKSEIFDDQFSVERPDGSNFTLKIRSTKLEDSAMYFCASSERGAKNIQYFGAGTRLSVL.

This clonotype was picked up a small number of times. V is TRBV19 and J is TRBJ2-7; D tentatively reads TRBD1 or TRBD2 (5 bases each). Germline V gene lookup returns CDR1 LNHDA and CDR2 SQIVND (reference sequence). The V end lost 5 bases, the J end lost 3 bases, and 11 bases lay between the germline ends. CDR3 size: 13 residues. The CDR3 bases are TGTGCCAGTAGTCTAAATGGGGGCTACGAGCAGTACGTC. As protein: CASSLNGGYEQYV.

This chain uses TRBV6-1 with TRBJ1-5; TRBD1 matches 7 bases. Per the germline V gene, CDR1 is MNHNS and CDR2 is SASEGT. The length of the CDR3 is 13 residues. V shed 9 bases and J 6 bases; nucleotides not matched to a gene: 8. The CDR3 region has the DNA TGTGCCAGTACCGGGACAGTGATTCAGCCCCAGCATTTT. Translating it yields CASTGTVIQPQHF.

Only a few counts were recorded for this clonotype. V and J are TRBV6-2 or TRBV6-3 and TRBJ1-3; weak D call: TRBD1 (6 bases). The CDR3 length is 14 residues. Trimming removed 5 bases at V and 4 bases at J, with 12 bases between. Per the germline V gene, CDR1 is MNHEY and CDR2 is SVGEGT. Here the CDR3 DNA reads TGTGCCAGCAGTGGGGTGGACAGCGGAAACACCATATATTTT. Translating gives CASSGVDSGNTIYF.

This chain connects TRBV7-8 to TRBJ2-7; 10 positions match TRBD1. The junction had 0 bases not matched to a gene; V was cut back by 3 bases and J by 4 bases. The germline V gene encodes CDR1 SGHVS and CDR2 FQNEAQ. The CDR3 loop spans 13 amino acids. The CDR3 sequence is CASSLDRGYEQYV. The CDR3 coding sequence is TGTGCCAGCAGCTTGGACAGGGGGTACGAGCAGTACGTC.

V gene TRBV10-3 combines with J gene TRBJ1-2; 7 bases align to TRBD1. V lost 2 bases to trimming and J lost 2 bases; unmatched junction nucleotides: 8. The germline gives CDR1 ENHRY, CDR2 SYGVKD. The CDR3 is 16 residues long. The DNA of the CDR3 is TGTGCCATCAGTGAGCCGAGACAGGGCCTCAACTATGGCTACACCTTC. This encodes CAISEPRQGLNYGYTF.

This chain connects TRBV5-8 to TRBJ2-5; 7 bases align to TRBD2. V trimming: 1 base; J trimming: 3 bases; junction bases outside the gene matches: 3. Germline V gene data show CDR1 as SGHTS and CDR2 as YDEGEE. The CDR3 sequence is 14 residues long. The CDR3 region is CASSLWGGKETQYF. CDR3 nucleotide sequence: TGTGCCAGCAGCTTGTGGGGGGGGAAAGAGACCCAGTACTTC.

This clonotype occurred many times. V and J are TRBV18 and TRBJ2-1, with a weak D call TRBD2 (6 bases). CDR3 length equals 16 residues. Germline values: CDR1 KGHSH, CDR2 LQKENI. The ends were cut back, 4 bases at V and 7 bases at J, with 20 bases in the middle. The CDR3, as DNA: TGTGCCAGCTCACTGGACTTGACTAGTGCTGGGAATGAGCAGTTCTTC. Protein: CASSLDLTSAGNEQFF.

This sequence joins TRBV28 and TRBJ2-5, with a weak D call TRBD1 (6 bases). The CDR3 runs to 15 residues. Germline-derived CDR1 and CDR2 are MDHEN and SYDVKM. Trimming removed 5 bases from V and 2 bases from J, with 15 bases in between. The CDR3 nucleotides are TGTGCCAGCAGTCTCCCGAGCAGGGGACAAGAGACCCAGTACTTC. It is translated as CASSLPSRGQETQYF.

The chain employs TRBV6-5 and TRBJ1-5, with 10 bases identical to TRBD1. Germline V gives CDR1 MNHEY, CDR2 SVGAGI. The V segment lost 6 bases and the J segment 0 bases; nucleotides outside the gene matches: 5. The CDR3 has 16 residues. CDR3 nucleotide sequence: TGTGCCAGCAGGACAGGGGGCGCGTATAGCAATCAGCCCCAGCATTTT. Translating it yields CASRTGGAYSNQPQHF.

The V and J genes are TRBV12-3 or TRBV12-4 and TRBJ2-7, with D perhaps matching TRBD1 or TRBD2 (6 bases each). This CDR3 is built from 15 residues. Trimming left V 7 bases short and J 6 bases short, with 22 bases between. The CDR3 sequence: CASTWDTGAFGEQYV. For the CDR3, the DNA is TGTGCCAGCACTTGGGACACGGGGGCCTTTGGCGAGCAGTACGTC.

For the CDR3, the DNA is TGTGCCAGCAGTGACAGGTTTGGGGCCAACGTCCTGACTTTC. Protein: CASSDRFGANVLTF. This chain links TRBV6-4 with TRBJ2-6; D not certain. CDR1 is MRHNA and CDR2 is SNTAGT in the germline V gene. Trimming shortened V by 2 bases and J by 3 bases, and 5 bases separated the two germline ends. This CDR3 contains 14 residues.

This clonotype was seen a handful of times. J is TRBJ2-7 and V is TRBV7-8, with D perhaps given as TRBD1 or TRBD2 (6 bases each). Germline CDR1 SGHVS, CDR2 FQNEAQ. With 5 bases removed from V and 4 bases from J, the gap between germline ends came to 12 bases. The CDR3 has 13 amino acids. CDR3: CASSPTGAYEQYV. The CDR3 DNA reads TGTGCCAGCAGCCCAACGGGGGCGTACGAGCAGTACGTC.

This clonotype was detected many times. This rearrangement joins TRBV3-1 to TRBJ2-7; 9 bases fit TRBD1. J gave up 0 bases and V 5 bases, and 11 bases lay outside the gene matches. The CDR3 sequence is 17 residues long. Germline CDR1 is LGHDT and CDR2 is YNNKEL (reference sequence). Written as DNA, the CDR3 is TGTGCCAGCAGCGGGAACCAGGGACAGGGACACTCCTACGAGCAGTACTTC. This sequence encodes CASSGNQGQGHSYEQYF.

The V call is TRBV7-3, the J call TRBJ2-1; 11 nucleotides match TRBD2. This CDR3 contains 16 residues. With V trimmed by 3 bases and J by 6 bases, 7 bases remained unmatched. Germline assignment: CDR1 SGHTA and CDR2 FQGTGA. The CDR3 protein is CASSFPTSGIPNEQFF. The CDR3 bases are TGTGCCAGCAGCTTTCCGACTAGCGGGATTCCCAATGAGCAGTTCTTC. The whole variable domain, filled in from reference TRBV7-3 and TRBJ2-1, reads GAGVSQTPSNKVTEKGKYVELRCDPISGHTALYWYRQSLGQGPEFLIYFQGTGAADDSGLPNDRFFAVRPEGSVSTLKIQRTERGDSAVYLCASSFPTSGIPNEQFFGPGTRLTVL.

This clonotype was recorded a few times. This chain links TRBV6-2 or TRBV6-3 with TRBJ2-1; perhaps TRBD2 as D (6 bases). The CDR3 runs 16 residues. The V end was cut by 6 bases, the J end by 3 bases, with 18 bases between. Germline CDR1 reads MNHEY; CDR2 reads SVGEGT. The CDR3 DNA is TGTGCCAGCAGCTATTTCCGGGAGACCGGCTACAATGAGCAGTTCTTC. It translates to CASSYFRETGYNEQFF.

The CDR3 DNA follows: TGCGCCAGCAGCCCCACCATCTCAGGGAGGGGGGCAGATACGCAGTATTTT. It is translated as CASSPTISGRGADTQYF. This sequence joins TRBV5-1 and TRBJ2-3, with D possibly being TRBD2 (7 bases). V lost 4 bases and J 4 bases, leaving 22 bases between the germline ends. CDR1 and CDR2 from the germline V gene are SGHRS and YFSETQ. The CDR3 runs to 17 residues.

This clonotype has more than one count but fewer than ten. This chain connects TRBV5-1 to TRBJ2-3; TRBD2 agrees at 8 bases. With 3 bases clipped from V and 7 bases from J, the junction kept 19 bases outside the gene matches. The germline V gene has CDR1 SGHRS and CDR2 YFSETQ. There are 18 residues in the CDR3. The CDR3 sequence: CASSSSHVGTPGGNTQYF. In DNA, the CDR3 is TGCGCCAGCAGCTCGTCACACGTCGGGACTCCGGGGGGGAATACGCAGTATTTT.

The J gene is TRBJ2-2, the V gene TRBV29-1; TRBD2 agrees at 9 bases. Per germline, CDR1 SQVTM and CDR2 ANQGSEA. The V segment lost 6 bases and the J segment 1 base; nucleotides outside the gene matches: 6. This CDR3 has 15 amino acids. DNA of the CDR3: TGCAGCGTGGGAGGGACTAGCCGGAACACCGGGGAGCTGTTTTTT. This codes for CSVGGTSRNTGELFF.

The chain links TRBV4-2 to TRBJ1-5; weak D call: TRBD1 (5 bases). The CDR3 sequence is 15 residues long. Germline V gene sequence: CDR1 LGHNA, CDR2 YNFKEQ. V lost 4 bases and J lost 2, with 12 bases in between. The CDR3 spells CASSRRDGGNQPQHF. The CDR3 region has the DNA TGTGCCAGCAGCCGAAGGGACGGAGGCAATCAGCCCCAGCATTTT.

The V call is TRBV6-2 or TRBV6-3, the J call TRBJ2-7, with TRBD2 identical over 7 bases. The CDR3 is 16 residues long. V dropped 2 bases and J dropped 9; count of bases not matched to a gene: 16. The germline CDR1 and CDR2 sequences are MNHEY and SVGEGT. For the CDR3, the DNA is TGTGCCAGCAGTTACCCGATGGGGCGGGGGAAGCGATGGCAGTACTTC. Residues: CASSYPMGRGKRWQYF.

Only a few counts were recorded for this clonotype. CDR3 loop: CASSARISGNTIYF. DNA for the CDR3: TGTGCCAGCAGTGCCCGGATCTCTGGAAACACCATATATTTT. This chain connects TRBV2 to TRBJ1-3, with D unclear. CDR1 SNHLY and CDR2 FYNNEI come from the germline V gene. This CDR3 has 14 residues. V lost 4 bases and J lost 0, with 7 bases in between.

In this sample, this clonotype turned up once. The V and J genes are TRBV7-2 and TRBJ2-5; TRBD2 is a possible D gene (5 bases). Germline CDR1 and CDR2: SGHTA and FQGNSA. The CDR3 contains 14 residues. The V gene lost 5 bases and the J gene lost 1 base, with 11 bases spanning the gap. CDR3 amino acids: CASSVASFQETQYF. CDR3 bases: TGTGCCAGCAGCGTCGCTAGCTTCCAAGAGACCCAGTACTTC.

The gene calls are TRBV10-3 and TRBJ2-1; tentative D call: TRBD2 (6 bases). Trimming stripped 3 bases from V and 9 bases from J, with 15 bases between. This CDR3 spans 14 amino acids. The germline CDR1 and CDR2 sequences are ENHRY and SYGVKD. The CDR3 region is CAISELSRESEQFF. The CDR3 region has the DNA TGTGCCATCAGTGAATTGTCGCGGGAAAGTGAGCAGTTCTTC.

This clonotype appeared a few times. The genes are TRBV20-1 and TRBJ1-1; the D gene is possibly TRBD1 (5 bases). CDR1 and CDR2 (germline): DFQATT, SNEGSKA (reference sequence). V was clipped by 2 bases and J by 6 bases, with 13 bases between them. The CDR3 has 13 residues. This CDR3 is CSARRGGGPEAFF. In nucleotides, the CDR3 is TGCAGTGCTAGACGGGGGGGGGGACCTGAAGCTTTCTTT.

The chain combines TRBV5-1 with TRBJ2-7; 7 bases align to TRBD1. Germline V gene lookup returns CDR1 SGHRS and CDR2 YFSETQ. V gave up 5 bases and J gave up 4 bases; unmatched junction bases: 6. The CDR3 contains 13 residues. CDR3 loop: CASRLTGSYEQYF. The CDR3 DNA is TGCGCCAGCAGATTGACAGGGTCGTACGAGCAGTACTTC.